The rows below give T cell receptor beta chains drawn from one sample of a study of regulatory T cells in long-lasting Graves disease. TCRdb called the multiplex PCR reads again in MiXCR, with one record for every CDR3 protein. This sample carries approximately 400,000 distinct CDR3 sequences, about an eighth of them seen once, and the ten largest clones take under 20%. These data were likewise used in another study, on T cells in Graves' hyperthyroidism and ophthalmopathy.

The specimen was peripheral blood mononuclear cells (PBMCs), collected at new diagnosis, from a patient treated with antithyroid drugs. The receptors were gathered from a woman aged 18-30 years with Graves disease. The CDR3 runs from the conserved cysteine through the conserved F or W. Fields, in order: clone size, D gene, V gene, CDR3 length, J gene, CDR3 protein, CDR3 DNA. The D gene is left open where the match is weak. The size field is filled for only some rows; it gives once, few, many or a size class.

clone_size: -
d_call: -
v_call: TRBV10-3
cdr3_length: 14
j_call: TRBJ1-3
cdr3_aa: CAISSYNSGNTIYF
cdr3_nt: TGTGCCATCAGTTCTTATAACTCTGGAAACACCATATATTTT

clone_size: many
d_call: -
v_call: TRBV20-1
cdr3_length: 16
j_call: TRBJ2-7
cdr3_aa: CSARLLGGQQNYEQYF
cdr3_nt: TGCAGTGCTAGATTATTGGGAGGACAGCAAAACTACGAGCAGTACTTC

clone_size: few
d_call: -
v_call: TRBV12-3/TRBV12-4
cdr3_length: 14
j_call: TRBJ1-5
cdr3_aa: CATATLGKGQPQHF
cdr3_nt: TGTGCCACCGCCACCCTGGGAAAAGGTCAGCCCCAGCATTTT

clone_size: many
d_call: TRBD1
v_call: TRBV24-1
cdr3_length: 14
j_call: TRBJ1-5
cdr3_aa: CATSSGTGLQPQHF
cdr3_nt: TGTGCCACCAGTTCCGGGACAGGGCTTCAGCCCCAGCATTTT

clone_size: many
d_call: -
v_call: TRBV6-2/TRBV6-3
cdr3_length: 12
j_call: TRBJ2-5
cdr3_aa: CASKGGGETQYF
cdr3_nt: TGTGCCAGCAAAGGGGGAGGGGAGACCCAGTACTTC

clone_size: many
d_call: TRBD2
v_call: TRBV27
cdr3_length: 14
j_call: TRBJ2-3
cdr3_aa: CASSFLPGGDTQYF
cdr3_nt: TGTGCCAGCAGTTTCCTCCCGGGGGGAGATACGCAGTATTTT

clone_size: -
d_call: -
v_call: TRBV6-2/TRBV6-3
cdr3_length: 13
j_call: TRBJ1-1
cdr3_aa: CASGRGENTEAFF
cdr3_nt: TGTGCCAGCGGAAGAGGGGAGAACACTGAAGCTTTCTTT

clone_size: many
d_call: -
v_call: TRBV20-1
cdr3_length: 16
j_call: TRBJ2-3
cdr3_aa: CSARGWRGDHTDTQYF
cdr3_nt: TGCAGTGCTAGAGGGTGGCGCGGAGACCACACAGATACGCAGTATTTT

clone_size: many
d_call: -
v_call: TRBV18
cdr3_length: 13
j_call: TRBJ1-2
cdr3_aa: CASSPDSLYGYTF
cdr3_nt: TGTGCCAGCTCACCCGACAGCTTGTATGGCTACACCTTC

clone_size: many
d_call: -
v_call: TRBV5-1
cdr3_length: 16
j_call: TRBJ1-2
cdr3_aa: CASSFGGGRTSYGYTF
cdr3_nt: TGCGCCAGCAGCTTCGGGGGGGGGCGCACCAGCTATGGCTACACCTTC

clone_size: once
d_call: TRBD2
v_call: TRBV30
cdr3_length: 12
j_call: TRBJ2-7
cdr3_aa: CAWNWGGWEQYF
cdr3_nt: TGTGCCTGGAATTGGGGGGGATGGGAGCAGTACTTC

clone_size: -
d_call: -
v_call: TRBV11-3
cdr3_length: 15
j_call: TRBJ2-3
cdr3_aa: CASSRRSGPSYTQYF
cdr3_nt: TGTGCCAGCAGCAGACGTTCAGGACCCAGTTATACGCAGTATTTT

clone_size: many
d_call: TRBD2
v_call: TRBV2
cdr3_length: 15
j_call: TRBJ2-1
cdr3_aa: CASSEPRLAINEQFF
cdr3_nt: TGTGCCAGCAGTGAACCCCGACTAGCCATCAATGAGCAGTTCTTC

clone_size: -
d_call: TRBD2
v_call: TRBV20-1
cdr3_length: 14
j_call: TRBJ2-7
cdr3_aa: CSAGKSGLAYEQYF
cdr3_nt: TGCAGTGCTGGCAAATCGGGACTAGCCTACGAGCAGTACTTC

clone_size: -
d_call: -
v_call: TRBV4-3
cdr3_length: 17
j_call: TRBJ2-1
cdr3_aa: CASSQDNGAGPGNEQFF
cdr3_nt: TGCGCCAGCAGCCAAGATAATGGGGCAGGGCCGGGCAATGAGCAGTTCTTC

clone_size: -
d_call: -
v_call: TRBV6-2/TRBV6-3
cdr3_length: 13
j_call: TRBJ2-2
cdr3_aa: CVSSWRNTGELFF
cdr3_nt: TGTGTCAGCAGTTGGAGGAACACCGGGGAGCTGTTTTTT

clone_size: few
d_call: -
v_call: TRBV6-9
cdr3_length: 15
j_call: TRBJ2-3
cdr3_aa: CASSYLTTGTDTQYF
cdr3_nt: TGTGCCAGCAGTTACTTGACAACAGGGACAGATACGCAGTATTTT

clone_size: many
d_call: TRBD2
v_call: TRBV12-3/TRBV12-4
cdr3_length: 16
j_call: TRBJ2-3
cdr3_aa: CASTTTSGRASDTQYF
cdr3_nt: TGTGCCAGCACCACCACTAGCGGGAGGGCCTCAGATACGCAGTATTTT

clone_size: many
d_call: -
v_call: TRBV28
cdr3_length: 13
j_call: TRBJ2-1
cdr3_aa: CASSDPLRREQFF
cdr3_nt: TGTGCCAGCAGTGATCCTCTTCGGAGGGAGCAGTTCTTC

clone_size: -
d_call: -
v_call: TRBV6-2/TRBV6-3
cdr3_length: 12
j_call: TRBJ2-5
cdr3_aa: CASKEGGETQYF
cdr3_nt: TGTGCCAGCAAGGAGGGGGGAGAGACCCAGTACTTC

clone_size: many
d_call: TRBD1
v_call: TRBV7-9
cdr3_length: 15
j_call: TRBJ1-4
cdr3_aa: CASSFQGAANEKLFF
cdr3_nt: TGTGCCAGCAGCTTCCAGGGGGCGGCTAATGAAAAACTGTTTTTT

clone_size: -
d_call: -
v_call: TRBV28
cdr3_length: 14
j_call: TRBJ2-4
cdr3_aa: CAGSRRGPKNIQYF
cdr3_nt: TGTGCCGGCAGTCGTCGGGGTCCCAAAAACATTCAGTACTTC

clone_size: many
d_call: TRBD1
v_call: TRBV6-1
cdr3_length: 12
j_call: TRBJ2-2
cdr3_aa: CASIDRVGELFF
cdr3_nt: TGTGCCAGCATCGACAGGGTTGGGGAGCTGTTTTTT

clone_size: many
d_call: TRBD1
v_call: TRBV5-5
cdr3_length: 15
j_call: TRBJ1-1
cdr3_aa: CASSRQGAMNTEAFF
cdr3_nt: TGTGCCAGCAGCCGACAGGGGGCCATGAACACTGAAGCTTTCTTT

clone_size: many
d_call: TRBD2
v_call: TRBV12-3/TRBV12-4
cdr3_length: 15
j_call: TRBJ2-1
cdr3_aa: CASRKGGRFYNEQFF
cdr3_nt: TGTGCCAGCCGGAAGGGAGGGAGGTTTTACAATGAGCAGTTCTTC

clone_size: many
d_call: -
v_call: TRBV4-1
cdr3_length: 13
j_call: TRBJ2-2
cdr3_aa: CASSSRRTGELFF
cdr3_nt: TGCGCCAGCAGCTCCCGGAGGACCGGGGAGCTGTTTTTT

clone_size: many
d_call: -
v_call: TRBV20-1
cdr3_length: 13
j_call: TRBJ1-2
cdr3_aa: CSASSRTNYGYTF
cdr3_nt: TGCAGTGCCTCCTCCCGGACTAACTATGGCTACACCTTC

clone_size: -
d_call: -
v_call: TRBV20-1
cdr3_length: 14
j_call: TRBJ1-1
cdr3_aa: CSARRAGENTEAFF
cdr3_nt: TGCAGTGCTAGACGCGCAGGGGAGAACACTGAAGCTTTCTTT

clone_size: many
d_call: -
v_call: TRBV6-1
cdr3_length: 14
j_call: TRBJ1-2
cdr3_aa: CASAPDSLNYGYTF
cdr3_nt: TGTGCCTCTGCGCCCGACAGCCTCAACTATGGCTACACCTTC

clone_size: -
d_call: -
v_call: TRBV29-1
cdr3_length: 12
j_call: TRBJ1-2
cdr3_aa: CSVLEGDRASTF
cdr3_nt: TGCAGCGTGTTAGAGGGGGATCGGGCGAGCACCTTC

clone_size: -
d_call: TRBD2
v_call: TRBV27
cdr3_length: 15
j_call: TRBJ2-1
cdr3_aa: CASSSRLAGAYEQFF
cdr3_nt: TGTGCCAGCAGTTCCAGACTAGCGGGAGCGTATGAGCAGTTCTTC

clone_size: few
d_call: -
v_call: TRBV29-1
cdr3_length: 12
j_call: TRBJ1-1
cdr3_aa: CSVVSGNTEAFF
cdr3_nt: TGCAGCGTTGTATCGGGGAACACTGAAGCTTTCTTT

clone_size: many
d_call: TRBD1
v_call: TRBV18
cdr3_length: 13
j_call: TRBJ1-1
cdr3_aa: CASLQGENTEAFF
cdr3_nt: TGTGCCAGCTTACAGGGGGAGAACACTGAAGCTTTCTTT

clone_size: many
d_call: -
v_call: TRBV20-1
cdr3_length: 14
j_call: TRBJ1-1
cdr3_aa: CSATMGPRDTEAFF
cdr3_nt: TGCAGTGCCACGATGGGGCCGCGAGACACTGAAGCTTTCTTT

clone_size: many
d_call: TRBD1
v_call: TRBV12-3/TRBV12-4
cdr3_length: 15
j_call: TRBJ1-2
cdr3_aa: CASRRTGGANYGYTF
cdr3_nt: TGTGCCAGCAGACGGACAGGGGGAGCTAACTATGGCTACACCTTC

clone_size: -
d_call: -
v_call: TRBV6-1
cdr3_length: 14
j_call: TRBJ2-2
cdr3_aa: CASSMMTNTGKLFF
cdr3_nt: TGTGCCAGCAGTATGATGACGAACACCGGGAAGCTGTTTTTT

clone_size: few
d_call: TRBD2
v_call: TRBV29-1
cdr3_length: 15
j_call: TRBJ2-7
cdr3_aa: CSVRLAGGNTYEQYF
cdr3_nt: TGCAGCGTCCGACTAGCGGGAGGCAATACCTACGAGCAGTACTTC

clone_size: many
d_call: -
v_call: TRBV12-3/TRBV12-4
cdr3_length: 11
j_call: TRBJ1-2
cdr3_aa: CASSPGFGYTF
cdr3_nt: TGTGCCAGCAGTCCAGGCTTTGGCTACACCTTC

clone_size: many
d_call: -
v_call: TRBV20-1
cdr3_length: 15
j_call: TRBJ2-3
cdr3_aa: CSARDPGGGTDTQYF
cdr3_nt: TGCAGTGCTAGAGATCCGGGCGGGGGCACAGATACGCAGTATTTT

clone_size: many
d_call: -
v_call: TRBV7-8
cdr3_length: 16
j_call: TRBJ2-1
cdr3_aa: CASSLRDLGSYNEQFF
cdr3_nt: TGTGCCAGCAGCTTGCGGGACTTGGGCTCCTACAATGAGCAGTTCTTC

clone_size: many
d_call: -
v_call: TRBV2
cdr3_length: 13
j_call: TRBJ2-1
cdr3_aa: CASRGASGNEQFF
cdr3_nt: TGTGCCAGCAGGGGGGCTAGCGGCAATGAGCAGTTCTTC

clone_size: many
d_call: -
v_call: TRBV20-1
cdr3_length: 12
j_call: TRBJ2-7
cdr3_aa: CSVHPGSLEQYF
cdr3_nt: TGCAGTGTTCACCCCGGGTCTCTCGAGCAGTACTTC

clone_size: many
d_call: -
v_call: TRBV4-3
cdr3_length: 16
j_call: TRBJ2-5
cdr3_aa: CASSQGGRLRGETQYF
cdr3_nt: TGCGCCAGCAGCCAAGGGGGCCGACTTCGGGGGGAGACCCAGTACTTC

clone_size: many
d_call: TRBD2
v_call: TRBV20-1
cdr3_length: 14
j_call: TRBJ2-1
cdr3_aa: CSADSTSGIHEQFF
cdr3_nt: TGCAGTGCTGATTCGACTAGCGGGATCCATGAGCAGTTCTTC